Below are 27 T cell receptor beta chains sequenced from a single sample in a study of blood T cell repertoires in COVID-19. TCRdb's table, derived via immunoSEQ multiplex PCR, lists solely in-frame clones and lacks some. The sample lists roughly 250,000 clones; roughly 87% were seen once. Sample: PBMCs or T cells enriched from blood (not recorded which). These TCRs come from a woman under 40 with acute COVID-19.

The chain employs TRBV25-1 and TRBJ1-2, with TRBD1 matching over 7 bases. Germline CDR1 is MGHDK and CDR2 is SYGVNS. V lost 4 bases to trimming and J lost 0 bases; unmatched junction nucleotides: 5. The CDR3 totals 15 residues. Here the CDR3 DNA reads TGTGCCAGCAGTGGGCCGACAGGGCCTAACTATGGCTACACCTTC. It encodes CASSGPTGPNYGYTF.

The chain has TRBV18 and TRBJ2-3; D possibly corresponds to TRBD1 (6 bases). CDR3 length: 16 residues. The germline V gene encodes CDR1 KGHSH and CDR2 LQKENI. V lost 4 bases, J lost 1 base, and 15 bases lay in between. The CDR3 nucleotides are TGTGCCAGCTCACGTCAACAGGGAGATGGCACAGATACGCAGTATTTT. Translating gives CASSRQQGDGTDTQYF.

This clone occurred once. One end of the junction does not line up with germline, which may come from a read error. V is TRBV28 and J is TRBJ1-1; the match to TRBD1 covers 7 bases. The germline V gene has CDR1 MDHEN and CDR2 SYDVKM. The CDR3 sequence is 15 residues long. CDR3 in DNA: TGTGCCAGCAGTTCAGGGGGAGGATGGAACGCTGAAGCTTTCTTT. Translating gives CASSSGGGWNAEAFF.

The chain uses TRBV30 and TRBJ1-1, with 7 bases identical to TRBD1. With V trimmed by 5 bases and J by 1 base, 1 base remained unmatched. The germline V gene has CDR1 GTSNPN and CDR2 SVGIG (reference sequence). The CDR3 is 12 residues long. CDR3 residues: CAWSGGNTEAFF. The CDR3 DNA follows: TGTGCCTGGTCAGGGGGGAACACTGAAGCTTTCTTT.

J is TRBJ2-7 and V is TRBV2, with TRBD2 matching over 9 bases. The CDR3 sequence is 16 residues long. From germline, CDR1 is SNHLY and CDR2 FYNNEI. V lost 7 bases to trimming and J lost 4 bases; unmatched junction nucleotides: 14. CDR3 DNA: TGTGCCAGCAAGGAAAATCTCGGGACTAGCAAGTACGAGCAGTACTTC. Residues: CASKENLGTSKYEQYF.

The rearrangement uses TRBV4-1 and TRBJ1-2; D is perhaps TRBD1 (5 bases). Trimming took off 1 base at V and 7 bases at J, with 13 bases between the two ends. The CDR3 sequence is 14 residues long. Germline CDR1 reads MGHRA; CDR2 reads YSYEKL. CDR3 nucleotide sequence: TGCGCCAGCAGCCAAGGAGGAGGGACCGGTGGCTACACCTTC. It yields the protein CASSQGGGTGGYTF.

This rearrangement joins TRBV4-1 to TRBJ1-6, with D tentatively TRBD1 (5 bases). V was cut by 0 bases and J by 8 bases, with 11 bases left in between. CDR1 is MGHRA and CDR2 is YSYEKL in the germline V gene. CDR3 length: 15 amino acids. Here the CDR3 DNA reads TGCGCCAGCAGCCAAGATTCAGGGATTCATTCACCCCTCCACTTT. Protein sequence: CASSQDSGIHSPLHF.

The chain employs TRBV7-9 and TRBJ2-1; 10 nucleotides align to TRBD2. Germline V gives CDR1 SEHNR, CDR2 FQNEAQ (reference sequence). This CDR3 is built from 16 residues. V was clipped by 4 bases and J by 12 bases; unmatched bases: 15. In DNA, the CDR3 is TGTGCCAGCAGCTCATTAGCGGGGGGAGGGTCAACGGGGCAGTTCTTC. It is translated as CASSSLAGGGSTGQFF.

The rearrangement uses TRBV5-4 and TRBJ1-2; D unclear. Germline CDR1 and CDR2: SGHNT and YYREEE (reference sequence). The V gene lost 0 bases and the J gene lost 8 bases, with 11 bases spanning the gap. CDR3 length equals 13 residues. The CDR3 sequence: CASSLGELRGYTF. For the CDR3, the DNA is TGTGCCAGCAGCTTGGGGGAGCTCCGGGGCTACACCTTC.

The genes are TRBV5-8 and TRBJ2-3, with TRBD1 as a possible D gene (6 bases). The CDR3 runs to 14 residues. Trimming left V 4 bases short and J 1 base short, with 10 bases between. Germline CDR1 reads SGHTS; CDR2 reads YDEGEE. This chain's CDR3 is CASSLDSRTDTQYF. As DNA, the CDR3 is TGTGCCAGCAGCCTGGACAGTCGCACAGATACGCAGTATTTT.

The chain employs TRBV7-3 and TRBJ2-3, with 10 bases fitting TRBD1. Germline V CDR1 and CDR2: SGHTA, FQGTGA. V gave up 6 bases and J gave up 4 bases; unmatched junction bases: 7. The CDR3 has 15 amino acids. CDR3 residues: CASSPTGGRADTQYF. CDR3 coding DNA: TGTGCCAGCAGTCCGACAGGGGGCAGGGCAGATACGCAGTATTTT.

This clone was observed a handful of times. The chain links TRBV7-2 to TRBJ2-2, with D possibly matching TRBD2 (5 bases). The CDR3 consists of 15 residues. Germline assignment: CDR1 SGHTA and CDR2 FQGNSA. V lost 2 bases and J 6 bases, leaving 13 bases between the germline ends. The CDR3, as DNA: TGTGCCAGCAGCTTATATCTGGCGGGCGCCGGGGAGCTGTTTTTT. Protein product: CASSLYLAGAGELFF. Using reference TRBV7-2 and TRBJ2-2 for the parts outside the CDR3, the full variable domain is GAGVSQSPSNKVTEKGKDVELRCDPISGHTALYWYRQSLGQGLEFLIYFQGNSAPDKSGLPSDRFSAERTGGSVSTLTIQRTQQEDSAVYLCASSLYLAGAGELFFGEGSRLTVL.

The V gene is TRBV4-1, the J gene TRBJ2-3; D unresolved. V shed 3 bases and J shed 1 base, with 8 bases lying between them. The germline V gene encodes CDR1 MGHRA and CDR2 YSYEKL. This CDR3 comprises 14 residues. The CDR3 coding sequence is TGCGCCAGCAGCCACGCCTCAGGCACAGATACGCAGTATTTT. Residues: CASSHASGTDTQYF.

This sequence joins TRBV5-1 and TRBJ1-5; no firm D call. Germline CDR1 and CDR2: SGHRS and YFSETQ. The V end lost 0 bases, the J end lost 4 bases, and 11 bases lay between the germline ends. The length of the CDR3 is 15 residues. The CDR3 DNA reads as TGCGCCAGCAGCTTGGCCCCGGGGAGTAATCAGCCCCAGCATTTT. As protein: CASSLAPGSNQPQHF. The full variable domain, with the rest looked up from reference TRBV5-1 and TRBJ1-5, is KAGVTQTPRYLIKTRGQQVTLSCSPISGHRSVSWYQQTPGQGLQFLFEYFSETQRNKGNFPGRFSGRQFSNSRSEMNVSTLELGDSALYLCASSLAPGSNQPQHFGDGTRLSIL.

The chain joins TRBV28 to TRBJ2-3; weak D call: TRBD2 (6 bases). The CDR3 is 15 amino acids. V shed 7 bases and J shed 3 bases, with 17 bases lying between them. The germline V gene has CDR1 MDHEN and CDR2 SYDVKM. CDR3 DNA sequence: TGTGCCAGCATTAAGGGCGGGGTAAGAACAGATACGCAGTATTTT. It is translated as CASIKGGVRTDTQYF.

This chain joins TRBV6-5 and TRBJ2-7, with TRBD1 identical over 9 bases. The germline V gene has CDR1 MNHEY and CDR2 SVGAGI. The CDR3 length is 15 residues. Trimming cost V 7 bases and J 4 bases; bases outside gene matches: 11. This CDR3 reads CASTSTGGKGYEQYF. DNA of the CDR3: TGTGCCAGCACCTCGACAGGGGGGAAAGGGTACGAGCAGTACTTC.

V is TRBV5-1 and J is TRBJ2-1, with TRBD2 identical over 8 bases. The junction had 3 bases not matched to a gene; V was cut back by 0 bases and J by 4 bases. In germline, CDR1 is SGHRS, CDR2 YFSETQ. This CDR3 has 15 amino acids. CDR3 DNA: TGCGCCAGCAGCTTGGGGACTAGCTTTTACAATGAGCAGTTCTTC. Translating gives CASSLGTSFYNEQFF.

The rearrangement links TRBV19 to TRBJ1-1; tentative D call: TRBD1 (5 bases). The CDR3 contains 14 residues. The germline V gene encodes CDR1 LNHDA and CDR2 SQIVND (reference sequence). Trimming removed 8 bases from V and 0 bases from J, with 13 bases in between. CDR3 sequence (DNA): TGTGCCAGTCAACGGACACCCATGAACACTGAAGCTTTCTTT. Translation: CASQRTPMNTEAFF. The variable domain in full, with the rest retrieved from reference TRBV19 and TRBJ1-1, is DGGITQSPKYLFRKEGQNVTLSCEQNLNHDAMYWYRQDPGQGLRLIYYSQIVNDFQKGDIAEGYSVSREKKESFPLTVTSAQKNPTAFYLCASQRTPMNTEAFFGQGTRLTVV.

This clone was found a few times. The chain has TRBV6-2 or TRBV6-3 and TRBJ2-4, with D perhaps TRBD2 (5 bases). This CDR3 is built from 15 residues. The V end was cut by 7 bases, the J end by 4 bases, with 17 bases between. Germline V gene lookup returns CDR1 MNHEY and CDR2 SVGEGT. CDR3 coding DNA: TGTGCCAGCAACCCCCACAGCGGAACAAAAAACATTCAGTACTTC. Translating gives CASNPHSGTKNIQYF.

The chain recombines TRBV20-1 with TRBJ2-5; D is unresolved. In germline, CDR1 is DFQATT, CDR2 SNEGSKA (reference sequence). The ends were cut back, 2 bases at V and 5 bases at J, with 3 bases in the middle. The length of the CDR3 is 10 residues. Here the CDR3 reads CSARLETQYF. The CDR3 region has the DNA TGCAGTGCTAGACTGGAGACCCAGTACTTC.

The chain is built from TRBV5-1 and TRBJ2-1, with 13 bases lining up with TRBD2. This CDR3 spans 14 amino acids. With V trimmed by 4 bases and J by 6 bases, 1 base remained unmatched. Germline V lookup: CDR1 SGHRS, CDR2 YFSETQ. The CDR3 nucleotides read TGCGCCAGCAGCACTAGCGGGGGGGCCAATGAGCAGTTCTTC. It specifies CASSTSGGANEQFF.

This clone was seen only a few times. This sequence joins TRBV6-5 and TRBJ2-7, with D perhaps TRBD1 (6 bases). The CDR3 extends over 12 amino acids. The V and J ends lost 6 bases and 3 bases respectively, with 9 bases between them. Looked up from germline, CDR1 is MNHEY and CDR2 is SVGAGI. CDR3 DNA sequence: TGTGCCAGCAGGAGGGACAACTACGAGCAGTACTTC. Protein sequence: CASRRDNYEQYF.

This clone occurred a few times. This chain uses TRBV2 with TRBJ1-2; D remains unclear. Germline V gives CDR1 SNHLY, CDR2 FYNNEI. V was trimmed by 4 bases and J by 4 bases, leaving 7 bases between them. This CDR3 contains 12 residues. CDR3 protein: CASSAVRYGYTF. The DNA for the CDR3 is TGTGCCAGCAGTGCGGTCCGCTATGGCTACACCTTC.

This sequence joins TRBV7-3 and TRBJ1-1; TRBD1 matches 7 bases. The ends lost 5 bases at V and 11 bases at J; junction bases unmatched: 8. This CDR3 has 12 residues. CDR1 is SGHTA and CDR2 is FQGTGA in the germline V gene. The DNA of the CDR3 is TGTGCCAGCAGCCAAGACAGGGAGAAGGCTTTCTTT. It translates to CASSQDREKAFF.

This clone was observed a few times. J is TRBJ2-7 and V is TRBV5-4; weak D call: TRBD1 (5 bases). Trimming left V 4 bases short and J 3 bases short, with 14 bases between. CDR1 and CDR2 (germline): SGHNT, YYREEE (reference sequence). The CDR3 has 14 amino acids. The CDR3 coding sequence is TGTGCCAGCAGCCCCGCAGGGAAGGGCTACGAGCAGTACTTC. Residues: CASSPAGKGYEQYF.

The chain uses TRBV9 and TRBJ2-1, with 8 bases identical to TRBD1. Germline V lookup: CDR1 SGDLS, CDR2 YYNGEE. V shed 4 bases, J shed 3 bases, and the junction held 6 bases outside the gene matches. The CDR3 is made up of 15 amino acids. Here the CDR3 DNA reads TGTGCCAGCAGCCCCCGGACAGGGAACTACAATGAGCAGTTCTTC. It codes for CASSPRTGNYNEQFF.

The gene calls are TRBV3-1 (or the pseudogene TRBV3-2) and TRBJ1-4; D unresolved. The germline V gene encodes CDR1 LGHDT and CDR2 YNNKEL (reference sequence). This CDR3 contains 16 residues. V dropped 4 bases and J dropped 6 bases, with 18 bases sitting between them. CDR3 nucleotide sequence: TGTGCCAGCAGCCCCTCCGGGAGCACGTTACATGAAAAACTGTTTTTT. This sequence encodes CASSPSGSTLHEKLFF.